This paragraph reports one TCR beta chain. This clone was seen more than once but under ten times. This clone's antigen is unknown. The sample holds no much larger clone one base away, and base qualities are not on file. This specimen belongs to a study of T cell changes during pregnancy in multiple sclerosis (dated by TCRdb to the late 2010s). Notes on the research overall: The study looked at changes in the T cell repertoire across pregnancy in women with multiple sclerosis.

Counted from cysteine to phenylalanine, this CDR3 has 14 amino acids. CDR3 DNA only is kept here, 42 bases in frame from base 1. V is trimmed back by 2 bases and J by 5 bases, and the junction contains 5 bases that no gene match accounts for. The germline V gene encodes CDR1 MNHEY and CDR2 SMNVEV (reference sequence). Library generation was performed with the immunoSEQ multiplex PCR assay. This is the immuneACCESS table as TCRdb keeps it, with only in-frame sequences that have V and J called. A part of the clones is gone; compared with another copy, unresolved V genes explain less than half, and the rest is unexplained. Present in this sample are 20,000 to 25,000 clones, approximately 90% of which were seen just once. The ten largest clones take up approximately 5% of the sample.

This receptor was taken from a female donor in good health, enrolled as a control in a pregnancy study. Recombination linked TRBV27 to TRBJ2-7, and 8 bases in between align with TRBD2. The starting material was CD8+ T cells from peripheral blood mononuclear cells, obtained in the second trimester of pregnancy. The nucleotide sequence reads as follows: TGTGCCAGCAGTTTAAGTGCGGGAGGCAACGAGCAGTACTTC. Its translation is CASSLSAGGNEQYF.